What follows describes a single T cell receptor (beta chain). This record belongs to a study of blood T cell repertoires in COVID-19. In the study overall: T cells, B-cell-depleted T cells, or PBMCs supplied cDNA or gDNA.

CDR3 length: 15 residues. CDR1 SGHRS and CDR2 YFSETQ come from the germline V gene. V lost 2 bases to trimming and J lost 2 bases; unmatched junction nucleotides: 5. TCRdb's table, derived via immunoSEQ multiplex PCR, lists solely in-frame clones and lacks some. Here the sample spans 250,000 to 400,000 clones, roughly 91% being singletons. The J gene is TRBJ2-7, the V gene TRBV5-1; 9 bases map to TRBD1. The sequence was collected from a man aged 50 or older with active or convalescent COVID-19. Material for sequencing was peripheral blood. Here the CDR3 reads CASSLGGQGAYEQYF. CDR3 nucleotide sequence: TGCGCCAGCAGCTTAGGGGGACAGGGAGCCTACGAGCAGTACTTC.